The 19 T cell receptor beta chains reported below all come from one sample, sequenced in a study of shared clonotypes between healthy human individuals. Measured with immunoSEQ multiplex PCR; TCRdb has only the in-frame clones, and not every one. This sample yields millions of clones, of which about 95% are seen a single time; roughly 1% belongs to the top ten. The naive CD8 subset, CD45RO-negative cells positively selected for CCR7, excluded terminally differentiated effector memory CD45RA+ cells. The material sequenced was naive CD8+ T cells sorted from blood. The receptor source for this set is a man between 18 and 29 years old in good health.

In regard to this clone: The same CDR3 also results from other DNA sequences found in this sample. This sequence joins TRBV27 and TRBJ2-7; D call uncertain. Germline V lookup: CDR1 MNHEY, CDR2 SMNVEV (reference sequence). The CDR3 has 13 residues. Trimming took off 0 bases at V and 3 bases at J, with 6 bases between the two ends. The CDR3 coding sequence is TGTGCCAGCAGTTTATCTTTAGGCTACGAGCAGTACTTC. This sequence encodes CASSLSLGYEQYF.

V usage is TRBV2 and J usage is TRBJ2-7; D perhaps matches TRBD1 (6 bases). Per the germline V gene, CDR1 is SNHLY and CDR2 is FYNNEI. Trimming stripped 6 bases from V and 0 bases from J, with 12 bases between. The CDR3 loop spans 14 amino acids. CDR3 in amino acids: CASSGDTSSYEQYF. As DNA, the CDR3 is TGTGCCAGCAGCGGGGACACCAGCTCCTACGAGCAGTACTTC.

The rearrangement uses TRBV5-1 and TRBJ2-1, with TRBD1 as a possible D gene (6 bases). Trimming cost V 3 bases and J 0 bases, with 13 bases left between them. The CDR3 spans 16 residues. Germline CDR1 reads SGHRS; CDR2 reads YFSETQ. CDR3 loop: CASSSWDTRSYNEQFF. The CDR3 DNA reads TGCGCCAGCAGCTCCTGGGACACCCGCTCCTACAATGAGCAGTTCTTC.

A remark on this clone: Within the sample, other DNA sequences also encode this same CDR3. The CDR3 DNA sequence: TGTGCCAGCAGTTACTCGTCATACACCGGGGAGCTGTTTTTT. Its translation is CASSYSSYTGELFF. The chain employs TRBV6-5 and TRBJ2-2; D call uncertain. The V gene lost 0 bases and the J gene lost 3 bases, with 5 bases spanning the gap. There are 14 residues in the CDR3. CDR1 MNHEY and CDR2 SVGAGI come from the germline V gene.

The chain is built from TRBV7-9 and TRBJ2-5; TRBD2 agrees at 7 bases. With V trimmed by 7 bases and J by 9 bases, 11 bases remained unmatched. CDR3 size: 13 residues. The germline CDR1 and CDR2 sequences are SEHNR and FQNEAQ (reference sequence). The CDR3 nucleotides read TGTGCCAGCACGGCGCTAGCGGAGGCCCCCCAGTACTTC. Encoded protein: CASTALAEAPQYF.

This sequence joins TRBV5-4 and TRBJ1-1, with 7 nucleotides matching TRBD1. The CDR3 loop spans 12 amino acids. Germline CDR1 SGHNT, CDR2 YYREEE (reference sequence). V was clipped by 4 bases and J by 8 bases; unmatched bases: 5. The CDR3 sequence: CASSGGTAEAFF. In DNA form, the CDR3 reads TGTGCCAGCAGCGGAGGGACAGCCGAAGCTTTCTTT.

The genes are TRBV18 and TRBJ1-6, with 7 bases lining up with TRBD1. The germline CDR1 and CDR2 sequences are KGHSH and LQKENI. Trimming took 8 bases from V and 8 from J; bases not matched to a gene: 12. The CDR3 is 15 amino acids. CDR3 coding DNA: TGTGCCAGCCCCCGACAGGGCGACCGGGATTCACCCCTCCACTTT. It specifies CASPRQGDRDSPLHF.

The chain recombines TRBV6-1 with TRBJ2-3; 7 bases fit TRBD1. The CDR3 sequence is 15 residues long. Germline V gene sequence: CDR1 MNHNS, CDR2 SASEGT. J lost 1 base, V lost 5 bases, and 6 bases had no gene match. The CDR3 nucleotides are TGTGCCAGCAGTACGACAGGGTTGGGCACAGATACGCAGTATTTT. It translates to CASSTTGLGTDTQYF.

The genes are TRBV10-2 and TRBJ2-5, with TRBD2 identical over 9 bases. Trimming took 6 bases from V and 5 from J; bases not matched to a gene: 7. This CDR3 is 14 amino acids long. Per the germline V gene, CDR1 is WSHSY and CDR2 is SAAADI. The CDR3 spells CASRELAGGETQYF. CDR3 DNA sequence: TGCGCCAGCAGGGAACTAGCGGGTGGGGAGACCCAGTACTTC.

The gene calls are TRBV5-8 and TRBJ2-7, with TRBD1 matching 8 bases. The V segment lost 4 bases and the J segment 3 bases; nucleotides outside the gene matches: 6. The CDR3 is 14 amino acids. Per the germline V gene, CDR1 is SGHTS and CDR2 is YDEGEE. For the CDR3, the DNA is TGTGCCAGCAGCGGACCGGGACAGGTCTACGAGCAGTACTTC. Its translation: CASSGPGQVYEQYF.

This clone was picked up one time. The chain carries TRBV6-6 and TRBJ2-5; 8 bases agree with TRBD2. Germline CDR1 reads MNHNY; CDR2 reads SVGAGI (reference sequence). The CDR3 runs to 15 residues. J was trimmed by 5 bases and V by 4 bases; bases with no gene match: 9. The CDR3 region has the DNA TGTGCCAGCAGTTCAACTAGCGGAGGGCTGGAGACCCAGTACTTC. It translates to CASSSTSGGLETQYF.

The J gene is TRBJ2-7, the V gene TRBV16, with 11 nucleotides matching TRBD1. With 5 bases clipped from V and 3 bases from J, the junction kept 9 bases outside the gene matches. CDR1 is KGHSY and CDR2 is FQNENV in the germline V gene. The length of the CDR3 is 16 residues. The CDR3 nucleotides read TGTGCCAGCAGCTTTATCCCGGACAGGGGGCTCTACGAGCAGTACTTC. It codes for CASSFIPDRGLYEQYF. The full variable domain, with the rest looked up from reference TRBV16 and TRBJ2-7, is GEEVAQTPKHLVRGEGQKAKLYCAPIKGHSYVFWYQQVLKNEFKFLISFQNENVFDETGMPKERFSAKCLPNSPCSLEIQATKLEDSAVYFCASSFIPDRGLYEQYFGPGTRLTVT.

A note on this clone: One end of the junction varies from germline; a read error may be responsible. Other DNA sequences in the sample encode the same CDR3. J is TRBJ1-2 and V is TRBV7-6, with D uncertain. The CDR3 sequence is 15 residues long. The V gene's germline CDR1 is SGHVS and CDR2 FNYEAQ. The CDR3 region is CASSLEAGSGYGYTF. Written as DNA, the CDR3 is TGTGCCAGCAGCTTAGAGGCAGGATCGGGCTATGGCTATACCTTC.

The CDR3 protein is CASSLLPETGNTIYF. The DNA of the CDR3 is TGTGCCAGCAGCTTACTCCCCGAGACTGGAAACACCATATATTTT. V is TRBV7-9 and J is TRBJ1-3; D ambiguous. Trimming took off 2 bases at V and 2 bases at J, with 10 bases between the two ends. Germline V gives CDR1 SEHNR, CDR2 FQNEAQ (reference sequence). The CDR3 length is 15 residues.

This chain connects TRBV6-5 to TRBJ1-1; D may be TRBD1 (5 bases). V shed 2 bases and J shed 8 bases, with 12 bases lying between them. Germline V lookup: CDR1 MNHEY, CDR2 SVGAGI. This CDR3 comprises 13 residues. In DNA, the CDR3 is TGTGCCAGCAGTTACCAACTGACAGCAGAAGCTTTCTTT. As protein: CASSYQLTAEAFF.

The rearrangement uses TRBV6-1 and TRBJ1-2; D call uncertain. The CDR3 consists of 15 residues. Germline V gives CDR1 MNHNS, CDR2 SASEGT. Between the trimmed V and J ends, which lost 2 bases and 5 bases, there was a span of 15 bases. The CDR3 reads CASSEQVSGRYGYTF. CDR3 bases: TGTGCCAGCAGTGAACAGGTGTCGGGTCGGTATGGCTACACCTTC.

The CDR3 DNA follows: TGTGCCAGCTCACCAAGGCCGGGACAGCTCTCCTACGAGCAGTACTTC. It yields the protein CASSPRPGQLSYEQYF. The V gene is TRBV18, the J gene TRBJ2-7; TRBD1 agrees at 7 bases. From germline, CDR1 is KGHSH and CDR2 LQKENI. The CDR3 loop spans 16 amino acids. V lost 2 bases, J lost 0 bases, and 7 bases stayed unmatched.

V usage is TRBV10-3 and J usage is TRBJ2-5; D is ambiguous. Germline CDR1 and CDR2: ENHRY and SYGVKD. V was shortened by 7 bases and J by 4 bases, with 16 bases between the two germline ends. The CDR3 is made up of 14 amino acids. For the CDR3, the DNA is TGTGCCATCAAGGACCTGGGTGTACCAGAGACCCAGTACTTC. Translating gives CAIKDLGVPETQYF.

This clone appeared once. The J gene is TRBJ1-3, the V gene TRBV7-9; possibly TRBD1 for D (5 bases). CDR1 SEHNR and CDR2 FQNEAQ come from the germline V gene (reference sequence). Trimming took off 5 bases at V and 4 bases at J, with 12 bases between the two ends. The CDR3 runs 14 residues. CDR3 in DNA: TGTGCCAGCAGCACAACAGGATTGGGAAACACCATATATTTT. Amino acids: CASSTTGLGNTIYF.